The 18 T cell receptor beta chains below come from one sample, sequenced in a study of TIL therapy for anti-PD-1-resistant metastatic lung cancer. Time point indicated: pre-treatment sample, taken before nivolumab and TIL therapy. The tumor samples were excised metastases, mostly pleural nodules or supraclavicular lymph nodes. Sequencing used immunoSEQ v3. Sequencing was performed with immunoSEQ multiplex PCR; in TCRdb, only in-frame clones are kept and a portion is missing. The sample consists of some 13,000 clones, approximately 66% of them appearing once. The specimen was tumor tissue, collected at baseline. The receptors were gathered from a woman aged 30 to 85 with non-small cell lung cancer.

The J gene is TRBJ1-5, the V gene TRBV19; perhaps TRBD1 as D (5 bases). Between the trimmed V and J ends, which lost 0 bases and 7 bases, there was a span of 13 bases. CDR1 and CDR2 (germline): LNHDA, SQIVND (reference sequence). The CDR3 extends over 15 amino acids. This CDR3 is CASSIDPGSGQPQHF. The CDR3 DNA reads TGTGCCAGTAGTATAGATCCAGGGTCGGGGCAGCCCCAGCATTTT.

V gene TRBV28 combines with J gene TRBJ2-2; the D gene could be TRBD1 or TRBD2 (6 bases each). The V end lost 6 bases, the J end lost 6 bases, and 17 bases lay between the germline ends. In germline, CDR1 is MDHEN, CDR2 SYDVKM. There are 15 residues in the CDR3. CDR3 DNA: TGTGCCAGCAGCCTTAGGGGGGCAGCATCCGGGGAGCTGTTTTTT. This translates into CASSLRGAASGELFF.

The chain carries TRBV29-1 and TRBJ1-3; D is possibly TRBD1 (5 bases). Trimming removed 2 bases from V and 5 bases from J, with 22 bases in between. Germline CDR1 is SQVTM and CDR2 is ANQGSEA. The CDR3 runs to 17 residues. DNA of the CDR3: TGCAGCGTTGAACCTCCTTTGGGACGGGCGTTTCGAAACACCATATATTTT. Translating gives CSVEPPLGRAFRNTIYF.

This chain connects TRBV11-2 to TRBJ1-4; no definite D call. CDR1 is SGHAT and CDR2 is FQNNGV in the germline V gene. This CDR3 has 13 residues. Trimming stripped 4 bases from V and 10 bases from J, with 13 bases between. Written as DNA, the CDR3 is TGTGCCAGCAGCTCGAATATGGTGGGAAAACTGTTTTTT. Encoded protein: CASSSNMVGKLFF.

The chain recombines TRBV28 with TRBJ1-5; D possibly corresponds to TRBD1 (5 bases). The CDR3 length is 13 residues. Germline V CDR1 and CDR2: MDHEN, SYDVKM. V was clipped by 3 bases and J by 5 bases, with 8 bases between them. CDR3 coding DNA: TGTGCCAGCAGTTTGGGGGAGGATCAGCCCCAGCATTTT. It specifies CASSLGEDQPQHF. The full variable domain, its missing parts supplied by reference TRBV28 and TRBJ1-5, is DVKVTQSSRYLVKRTGEKVFLECVQDMDHENMFWYRQDPGLGLRLIYFSYDVKMKEKGDIPEGYSVSREKKERFSLILESASTNQTSMYLCASSLGEDQPQHFGDGTRLSIL.

This clone ranks as medium-sized. This chain uses TRBV5-1 with TRBJ2-2; D remains unclear. V lost 0 bases to trimming and J lost 2 bases, with 5 bases between them. CDR3 length equals 14 residues. Germline CDR1 is SGHRS and CDR2 is YFSETQ. The CDR3 loop is CASSLAGNTGELFF. Here the CDR3 DNA reads TGCGCCAGCAGCTTGGCGGGTAACACCGGGGAGCTGTTTTTT.

The rearrangement joins TRBV19 to TRBJ1-1; a weak D match, TRBD1 (6 bases). The CDR3 extends over 16 amino acids. Trimming left V 5 bases short and J 3 bases short, with 19 bases between. From germline, CDR1 is LNHDA and CDR2 SQIVND (reference sequence). The CDR3 DNA reads TGTGCCAGTAGTCCAACCCACTCCCAGGGGTACACTGAAGCTTTCTTT. Translation: CASSPTHSQGYTEAFF.

The chain carries TRBV11-3 and TRBJ2-5; D remains ambiguous. The V gene lost 1 base and the J gene lost 3 bases, with 9 bases spanning the gap. The CDR3 has 14 amino acids. Germline CDR1 SGHNT, CDR2 YENEEA. The CDR3 spells CASSLGLGEETQYF. The CDR3 DNA reads as TGTGCCAGCAGCTTAGGCCTCGGTGAAGAGACCCAGTACTTC. The full variable domain, in which reference TRBV11-3 and TRBJ2-5 provide the parts outside the CDR3, is EAGVVQSPRYKIIEKKQPVAFWCNPISGHNTLYWYLQNLGQGPELLIRYENEEAVDDSQLPKDRFSAERLKGVDSTLKIQPAELGDSAVYLCASSLGLGEETQYFGPGTRLLVL.

This clone showed up just once. The chain carries TRBV6-1 and TRBJ1-3, with D unresolved. V was cut by 3 bases and J by 0 bases, with 6 bases left in between. This CDR3 has 14 amino acids. The germline V gene encodes CDR1 MNHNS and CDR2 SASEGT. This CDR3 reads CASSDPVSGNTIYF. The CDR3 DNA is TGTGCCAGCAGTGATCCGGTCTCTGGAAACACCATATATTTT.

The chain combines TRBV7-9 with TRBJ2-7; D remains unclear. Deletions cut 1 base from V and 2 bases from J, with 6 bases between. Germline V gene data show CDR1 as SEHNR and CDR2 as FQNEAQ (reference sequence). This CDR3 is 13 amino acids long. The CDR3 nucleotides read TGTGCCAGCAGCTTAGACAGTACCTACGAGCAGTACTTC. It is translated as CASSLDSTYEQYF.

The rearrangement links TRBV5-6 to TRBJ1-5; the match to TRBD1 covers 7 bases. The germline V gene has CDR1 SGHDT and CDR2 YYEEEE. J gave up 6 bases and V 1 base, and 7 bases lay outside the gene matches. This CDR3 contains 15 residues. The CDR3 spells CASSLMETGRQPQHF. As DNA, the CDR3 is TGTGCCAGCAGCTTGATGGAGACAGGGCGTCAGCCCCAGCATTTT.

The chain couples TRBV7-2 to TRBJ2-3; the D is unclear. Germline CDR1 reads SGHTA; CDR2 reads FQGNSA. V was shortened by 7 bases and J by 1 base, with 12 bases between the two germline ends. The CDR3 spans 14 residues. CDR3 loop: CASTDTSRTDTQYF. The DNA of the CDR3 is TGTGCCAGCACCGACACTTCCCGCACAGATACGCAGTATTTT.

This clone was counted a few times. This chain links TRBV19 with TRBJ1-2, with 9 bases fitting TRBD1. The CDR3 covers 14 residues. Germline CDR1 and CDR2: LNHDA and SQIVND (reference sequence). J lost 8 bases, V lost 6 bases, and 10 bases had no gene match. The CDR3 loop reads CASRKQGAEKGYTF. As DNA, the CDR3 is TGTGCCAGTAGAAAACAGGGGGCGGAGAAGGGCTACACCTTC.

The chain links TRBV9 to TRBJ2-7, with 8 bases aligning to TRBD2. J was trimmed by 6 bases and V by 1 base; bases with no gene match: 12. The CDR3 consists of 16 residues. The germline gives CDR1 SGDLS, CDR2 YYNGEE. The CDR3 spells CASSVTAGVPFSEQYF. CDR3 nucleotides: TGTGCCAGCAGCGTAACAGCGGGAGTGCCGTTTTCCGAGCAGTACTTC.

This chain joins TRBV27 and TRBJ1-4; D uncertain. CDR1 is MNHEY and CDR2 is SMNVEV in the germline V gene (reference sequence). Trimming left V 7 bases short and J 2 bases short, with 11 bases between. The CDR3 is 14 residues long. CDR3 nucleotides: TGTGCCAGCAAACGGAGGAGTACTAATGAAAAACTGTTTTTT. Residues: CASKRRSTNEKLFF.

This rearrangement joins TRBV5-6 to TRBJ2-1; TRBD2 matches at 7 bases. The junction had 6 bases not matched to a gene; V was cut back by 2 bases and J by 4 bases. From germline, CDR1 is SGHDT and CDR2 YYEEEE. CDR3 length equals 15 residues. The CDR3, as DNA: TGTGCCAGCAGCTTCGGACTAGGGTCTTACAATGAGCAGTTCTTC. This encodes CASSFGLGSYNEQFF.

A few counts support this clone. The chain links TRBV12-5 to TRBJ1-3; D remains ambiguous. V was pared by 3 bases and J by 2 bases, with 5 bases between. The CDR3 has 13 amino acids. Germline V gene data show CDR1 as LGHNT and CDR2 as FRNRAP. The chain's CDR3 is CASGLKAGNTIYF. CDR3 coding DNA: TGTGCTAGTGGTTTAAAGGCTGGAAACACCATATATTTT.

The rearrangement joins TRBV2 to TRBJ2-2; unclear D gene. CDR1 and CDR2 (germline): SNHLY, FYNNEI. The CDR3 totals 14 residues. V was trimmed by 1 base and J by 5 bases, leaving 8 bases between them. CDR3 nucleotides: TGTGCCAGCAGTGAAGGGTATCGTACCGGGGAGCTGTTTTTT. Its translation is CASSEGYRTGELFF.